Listed below are T cell receptor beta chains from one sample, sequenced in a study of early T cells in non-severe SARS-CoV-2 infection. Via MiXCR, TCRdb re-called the 5' RACE reads, giving one row per CDR3 protein. The table has about 71,000 distinct CDR3 sequences, approximately 14% seen once. Sequencing was performed on whole blood. The receptors derive from an adult who was a healthcare worker with PCR-confirmed SARS-CoV-2 infection or an uninfected control (not recorded which). The CDR3 runs from the conserved cysteine through the conserved F or W. Fields, in order: J gene, clone size, V gene, D gene, CDR3 DNA, CDR3 protein. A D gene is named only where the DNA matches it firmly. A row's size may be missing; if present it is once, few, many or a size class.

J: TRBJ2-5; size: few; V: TRBV7-2; D: NA; DNA: TGTGCCAGCAGCCACCCGGGCTCCTTGCAAGAGACCCAGTACTTC; CDR3: CASSHPGSLQETQYF
J: TRBJ1-1; size: NA; V: TRBV9; D: NA; DNA: TGTGCCAGCAGCGTAGGCAGGGCCACTGAAGCTTTCTTT; CDR3: CASSVGRATEAFF
J: TRBJ1-6; size: NA; V: TRBV6-5; D: NA; DNA: TGTGCCAGCAGTCAGGGATTTGAAAATTCACCCCTCCACTTT; CDR3: CASSQGFENSPLHF
J: TRBJ1-2; size: few; V: TRBV2; D: TRBD1; DNA: TGTGCCAGCAGTGAAAGGGACAGGGGCTCTGGCTACACCTTC; CDR3: CASSERDRGSGYTF
J: TRBJ1-1; size: many; V: TRBV12-3/TRBV12-4; D: NA; DNA: TGTGCCAGCATTGGGTCGCCGAACACTGAAGCTTTCTTT; CDR3: CASIGSPNTEAFF
J: TRBJ2-1; size: few; V: TRBV2; D: TRBD1; DNA: TGTGCCAGCAGTCGGACAGGGGACTCCTACAATGAGCAGTTCTTC; CDR3: CASSRTGDSYNEQFF
J: TRBJ2-1; size: few; V: TRBV6-1; D: NA; DNA: TGTGCCAGCAGTGTTGGACCGGGTGGCAATGAGCAGTTCTTC; CDR3: CASSVGPGGNEQFF
J: TRBJ2-3; size: NA; V: TRBV20-1; D: NA; DNA: TGCAGTGCTAGGGGCACAGATACGCAGTATTTT; CDR3: CSARGTDTQYF
J: TRBJ2-3; size: NA; V: TRBV29-1; D: NA; DNA: TGCAGCGTTGTCGGGAGTCATAGCACAGATACGCAGTATTTT; CDR3: CSVVGSHSTDTQYF
J: TRBJ2-7; size: NA; V: TRBV7-3; D: NA; DNA: TGTGCCAGCAGCCCCTCGGGCCCTTCCTACGAGCAGTACTTC; CDR3: CASSPSGPSYEQYF